These 9 T cell receptor beta chains originate from one sample sequenced in a study of CD8+ T cells in alopecia areata. RNA extraction was followed by reverse transcription into cDNA, which acted as the sequencing template. Clones were sequenced by immunoSEQ multiplex PCR, and TCRdb holds only the in-frame ones, with some missing. The sample gives under 250,000 clones, 50% to 70% of which show up once; just over 0.45% is in the top ten. The specimen comprised CD4+ T cells sorted from blood, sampled at week 0. The receptors come from a human donor with alopecia areata.

This rearrangement joins TRBV6-6 to TRBJ1-1; D might be TRBD1 (5 bases). Per germline, CDR1 MNHNY and CDR2 SVGAGI (reference sequence). The CDR3 runs to 13 residues. The V end lost 6 bases, the J end lost 2 bases, and 10 bases lay between the germline ends. The CDR3 loop is CASRPTANTEAFF. The CDR3 coding sequence is TGTGCCAGCAGACCGACAGCCAACACTGAAGCTTTCTTT.

The chain carries TRBV4-1 and TRBJ2-7; 7 nucleotides agree with TRBD2. V gave up 4 bases and J gave up 4 bases; unmatched junction bases: 7. This CDR3 comprises 14 residues. Germline-derived CDR1 and CDR2 are MGHRA and YSYEKL. The CDR3, as DNA: TGCGCCAGCAGCCTTCCGGGAGGAAGATACGAGCAGTACTTC. It is translated as CASSLPGGRYEQYF.

The V and J genes are TRBV18 and TRBJ2-7; 9 nucleotides agree with TRBD1. J was trimmed by 2 bases and V by 2 bases; bases with no gene match: 1. CDR1 KGHSH and CDR2 LQKENI come from the germline V gene. There are 14 residues in the CDR3. The CDR3 DNA follows: TGTGCCAGCTCACCAGACAGGGGGGCCTACGAGCAGTACTTC. It codes for CASSPDRGAYEQYF. Complete variable domain (other parts from reference TRBV18 and TRBJ2-7): NAGVMQNPRHLVRRRGQEARLRCSPMKGHSHVYWYRQLPEEGLKFMVYLQKENIIDESGMPKERFSAEFPKEGPSILRIQQVVRGDSAAYFCASSPDRGAYEQYFGPGTRLTVT.

The genes are TRBV19 and TRBJ2-3; 9 bases are a match to TRBD1. With V trimmed by 1 base and J by 10 bases, 6 bases remained unmatched. The CDR3 is 14 residues long. Germline values: CDR1 LNHDA, CDR2 SQIVND (reference sequence). The CDR3 coding sequence is TGTGCCAGTAGTATAGGGGACAGGGCAACTGCGCAGTATTTT. Translation: CASSIGDRATAQYF.

The J gene is TRBJ2-7, the V gene TRBV15; D perhaps matches TRBD1 (7 bases). This CDR3 has 14 amino acids. Germline V gives CDR1 LNHNV, CDR2 YYDKDF (reference sequence). V shed 8 bases and J shed 3 bases, with 17 bases lying between them. CDR3 sequence reads: CATSRRGPVYEQYF. CDR3 sequence (DNA): TGTGCCACCTCTCGGAGGGGGCCAGTCTACGAGCAGTACTTC.

V and J are TRBV29-1 and TRBJ1-1; D is ambiguous. The germline V gene has CDR1 SQVTM and CDR2 ANQGSEA. This CDR3 region has 13 residues. V was cut by 3 bases and J by 2 bases, with 10 bases left in between. Written as DNA, the CDR3 is TGCAGCGTTGATGTACAGCTCAACACTGAAGCTTTCTTT. Translation gives CSVDVQLNTEAFF.

This chain joins TRBV27 and TRBJ2-3; 11 bases match TRBD2. This CDR3 has 17 residues. CDR1 and CDR2 (germline): MNHEY, SMNVEV (reference sequence). The V segment lost 4 bases and the J segment 0 bases; nucleotides outside the gene matches: 6. The CDR3, as DNA: TGTGCCAGCAGTTCGGGACTAGCGGCCACTAGCACAGATACGCAGTATTTT. This sequence encodes CASSSGLAATSTDTQYF.

The chain employs TRBV5-1 and TRBJ2-2; tentatively, D is TRBD1 (5 bases). This CDR3 contains 14 residues. V lost 1 base and J lost 4, with 8 bases in between. Germline V gives CDR1 SGHRS, CDR2 YFSETQ. CDR3 region: CASSLNQGTGELFF. CDR3 sequence (DNA): TGCGCCAGCAGCTTGAATCAGGGCACCGGGGAGCTGTTTTTT.

The chain combines TRBV25-1 with TRBJ1-2, with D perhaps TRBD1 (6 bases). The CDR3 contains 16 residues. V was cut by 1 base and J by 4 bases, with 16 bases left in between. The V gene's germline CDR1 is MGHDK and CDR2 SYGVNS. Here the CDR3 reads CASSELAGATFYGYTF. The CDR3 DNA is TGTGCCAGCAGTGAATTGGCGGGGGCGACCTTCTATGGCTACACCTTC.